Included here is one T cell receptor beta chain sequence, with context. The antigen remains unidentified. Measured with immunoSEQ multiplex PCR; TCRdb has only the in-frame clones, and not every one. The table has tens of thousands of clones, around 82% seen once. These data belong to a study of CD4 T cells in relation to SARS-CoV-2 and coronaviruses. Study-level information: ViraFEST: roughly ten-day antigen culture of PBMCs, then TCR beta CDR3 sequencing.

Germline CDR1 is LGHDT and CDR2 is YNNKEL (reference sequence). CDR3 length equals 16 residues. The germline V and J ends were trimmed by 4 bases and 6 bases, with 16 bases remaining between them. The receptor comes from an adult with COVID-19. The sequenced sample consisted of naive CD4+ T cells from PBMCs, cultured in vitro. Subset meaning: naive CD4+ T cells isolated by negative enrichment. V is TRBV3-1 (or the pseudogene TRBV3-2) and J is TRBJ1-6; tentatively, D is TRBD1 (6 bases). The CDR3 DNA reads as TGTGCCAGCAGCCTCCGGGACATCGGCCCTAATTCACCCCTCCACTTT. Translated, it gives CASSLRDIGPNSPLHF.